The 27 T cell receptor beta chains given below trace back to one sample, sequenced in a study of blood T cell repertoires in COVID-19. Produced via immunoSEQ multiplex PCR; TCRdb's table is partial and in-frame only. This table holds fewer than 400,000 clones, 89% found once. The specimen sequenced was PBMCs or T cells enriched from blood (not recorded which). Source of these receptors: a woman in her thirties who had recovered from COVID-19.

The V and J genes are TRBV28 and TRBJ2-1; 9 bases fit TRBD1. The trim removed 6 bases at V and 6 bases at J, leaving 9 bases unmatched. The CDR3 is 15 amino acids. The germline CDR1 and CDR2 sequences are MDHEN and SYDVKM. The CDR3 nucleotides are TGTGCCAGCAGCTTGTGGACAGGGGTCCCCAATGAGCAGTTCTTC. It yields the protein CASSLWTGVPNEQFF.

The gene calls are TRBV27 and TRBJ1-1; the D is unclear. The CDR3 loop spans 15 amino acids. CDR1 and CDR2 (germline): MNHEY, SMNVEV (reference sequence). The V and J ends lost 0 bases and 2 bases respectively, with 10 bases between them. The CDR3 spells CASSLSLTTNTEAFF. The DNA of the CDR3 is TGTGCCAGCAGTTTATCCTTGACGACTAACACTGAAGCTTTCTTT.

This chain joins TRBV10-1 and TRBJ2-3, with 11 positions matching TRBD2. The CDR3 extends over 15 amino acids. Germline V gene sequence: CDR1 WNHNN, CDR2 SYGVQD (reference sequence). V lost 5 bases and J lost 5; bases outside the gene matches: 6. DNA for the CDR3: TGCGCCAGCAGTAGTGGACTAGCGGGTCGAGATACGCAGTATTTT. This translates into CASSSGLAGRDTQYF.

The CDR3 region is CASSLPSNYGYTF. CDR3 bases: TGTGCCAGCAGCTTGCCCAGTAACTATGGCTACACCTTC. This chain uses TRBV5-6 with TRBJ1-2; D is undetermined. Deletions cut 1 base from V and 1 base from J, with 5 bases between. The CDR3 is made up of 13 amino acids. Looked up from germline, CDR1 is SGHDT and CDR2 is YYEEEE.

The rearrangement links TRBV7-3 to TRBJ2-3, with 11 bases fitting TRBD2. The CDR3 totals 17 residues. The junction had 4 bases not matched to a gene; V was cut back by 0 bases and J by 2 bases. The germline V gene has CDR1 SGHTA and CDR2 FQGTGA. CDR3 protein: CASSLTPSGGHTDTQYF. The CDR3, as DNA: TGTGCCAGCAGCTTAACCCCTAGCGGGGGGCACACAGATACGCAGTATTTT.

The chain has TRBV29-1 and TRBJ1-4; 9 bases are shared with TRBD1. V trimming: 7 bases; J trimming: 4 bases; junction bases outside the gene matches: 1. The CDR3 extends over 12 amino acids. CDR1 is SQVTM and CDR2 is ANQGSEA in the germline V gene. The CDR3 nucleotides are TGCAGCGCGACAGGGGGTAATGAAAAACTGTTTTTT. Encoded protein: CSATGGNEKLFF.

This clone was observed a single time. The V gene is TRBV19, the J gene TRBJ2-5; the D gene is possibly TRBD2 (6 bases). V was trimmed by 3 bases and J by 7 bases, leaving 18 bases between them. The CDR3 sequence is 15 residues long. Germline assignment: CDR1 LNHDA and CDR2 SQIVND (reference sequence). CDR3 bases: TGTGCCAGTAGTATTTTGGCGCGGGACGGGGGGACCCAGTACTTC. Translating gives CASSILARDGGTQYF.

The V call is TRBV9, the J call TRBJ1-3; the D gene is possibly TRBD1 (6 bases). The V end was cut by 3 bases, the J end by 3 bases, with 13 bases between. Germline V lookup: CDR1 SGDLS, CDR2 YYNGEE. The CDR3 consists of 15 residues. DNA of the CDR3: TGTGCCAGCAGCGACACACAGGGAATTGGAAACACCATATATTTT. Its protein product is CASSDTQGIGNTIYF.

This chain uses TRBV5-1 with TRBJ2-7; 10 bases agree with TRBD1. Per germline, CDR1 SGHRS and CDR2 YFSETQ. J gave up 1 base and V 6 bases, and 4 bases lay outside the gene matches. CDR3 size: 14 residues. CDR3 bases: TGCGCCAGCAAAAGGGACAGGGGATCCTACGAGCAGTACTTC. This encodes CASKRDRGSYEQYF. Combining the CDR3 with reference TRBV5-1 and TRBJ2-7 gives the whole variable domain KAGVTQTPRYLIKTRGQQVTLSCSPISGHRSVSWYQQTPGQGLQFLFEYFSETQRNKGNFPGRFSGRQFSNSRSEMNVSTLELGDSALYLCASKRDRGSYEQYFGPGTRLTVT.

This chain joins TRBV6-5 and TRBJ1-3; 7 bases match TRBD1. This CDR3 spans 15 amino acids. J lost 3 bases, V lost 0 bases, and 2 bases had no gene match. The V gene's germline CDR1 is MNHEY and CDR2 SVGAGI. In nucleotides, the CDR3 is TGTGCCAGCAGTTACTCAGCAGGGGGTGGAAACACCATATATTTT. This translates into CASSYSAGGGNTIYF.

The chain couples TRBV9 to TRBJ1-6; perhaps TRBD1 as D (6 bases). CDR3 length: 14 residues. V was trimmed by 3 bases and J by 7 bases, leaving 11 bases between them. Germline lookup yields CDR1 SGDLS and CDR2 YYNGEE. CDR3 sequence (DNA): TGTGCCAGCAGCGGAGGACAGTACAATTCACCCCTCCACTTT. This encodes CASSGGQYNSPLHF.

The rearrangement uses TRBV5-1 and TRBJ2-2; D call uncertain. CDR3 length equals 15 residues. Trimming stripped 0 bases from V and 7 bases from J, with 13 bases between. In germline, CDR1 is SGHRS, CDR2 YFSETQ. The CDR3 nucleotides are TGCGCCAGCAGCTTGGGGGCCGCCAGGATCGGGGAGCTGTTTTTT. Translated, it gives CASSLGAARIGELFF.

The chain couples TRBV4-1 to TRBJ2-7; 8 bases are a match to TRBD1. V was pared by 2 bases and J by 4 bases, with 19 bases of the junction left unmatched. Germline V gene lookup returns CDR1 MGHRA and CDR2 YSYEKL. The CDR3 is 19 residues long. For the CDR3, the DNA is TGCGCCAGCAGCCAAAAAGCTCAGACAGGGGATTTCCCGCCGTACGAGCAGTACTTC. It codes for CASSQKAQTGDFPPYEQYF.

The chain has TRBV6-5 and TRBJ2-7; the match to TRBD1 covers 7 bases. Germline V gene data show CDR1 as MNHEY and CDR2 as SVGAGI. The CDR3 is 15 amino acids. J was trimmed by 0 bases and V by 7 bases; bases with no gene match: 9. As DNA, the CDR3 is TGTGCCAGCACCCTGAACAGGGGACACTCCTACGAGCAGTACTTC. Its translation is CASTLNRGHSYEQYF.

V and J are TRBV9 and TRBJ1-2, with TRBD1 matching over 10 bases. The CDR3 is 13 amino acids. CDR1 and CDR2 from the germline V gene are SGDLS and YYNGEE. V was pared by 4 bases and J by 8 bases, with 5 bases of the junction left unmatched. DNA of the CDR3: TGTGCCAGCAGCCCAAAGGGACAGGGGGGCTACACCTTC. Its protein is CASSPKGQGGYTF.

The CDR3 DNA reads TGTGCCAGCAGCTTAGGTCCAGGGGACCTCTATGGCTACACCTTC. It encodes CASSLGPGDLYGYTF. This sequence joins TRBV7-2 and TRBJ1-2; tentatively, D is TRBD1 (6 bases). From germline, CDR1 is SGHTA and CDR2 FQGNSA. The CDR3 is 15 amino acids. V was shortened by 1 base and J by 4 bases, with 13 bases between the two germline ends.

This chain connects TRBV28 to TRBJ1-2, with D hard to call. The length of the CDR3 is 14 residues. V lost 3 bases and J lost 8, with 16 bases in between. CDR1 is MDHEN and CDR2 is SYDVKM in the germline V gene. CDR3 loop: CASSFVGRFEGYTF. For the CDR3, the DNA is TGTGCCAGCAGTTTTGTCGGCAGGTTTGAGGGCTACACCTTC.

The chain employs TRBV30 and TRBJ1-1, with a weak D call TRBD1 (5 bases). The germline V gene has CDR1 GTSNPN and CDR2 SVGIG (reference sequence). V lost 3 bases, J lost 3 bases, and 8 bases lay in between. This CDR3 is 12 amino acids long. CDR3 nucleotide sequence: TGTGCCTGGAGAGGGGAGGACACTGAAGCTTTCTTT. Translated: CAWRGEDTEAFF. Full variable domain (remainder filled in from reference TRBV30 and TRBJ1-1): SQTIHQWPATLVQPVGSPLSLECTVEGTSNPNLYWYRQAAGRGLQLLFYSVGIGQISSEVPQNLSASRPQDRQFILSSKKLLLSDSGFYLCAWRGEDTEAFFGQGTRLTVV.

V usage is TRBV19 and J usage is TRBJ2-1, with D possibly being TRBD2 (6 bases). Germline V CDR1 and CDR2: LNHDA, SQIVND (reference sequence). The germline V and J ends were trimmed by 8 bases and 9 bases, with 14 bases remaining between them. This CDR3 contains 12 residues. CDR3 nucleotides: TGTGCCAGTCAGCGCGGGACTCGTGAGCAGTTCTTC. This sequence encodes CASQRGTREQFF.

The CDR3 loop reads CASSHRTHNEQFF. DNA for the CDR3: TGTGCCAGCAGCCACCGGACTCACAATGAGCAGTTCTTC. The chain combines TRBV27 with TRBJ2-1; the D gene is possibly TRBD2 (5 bases). The germline V gene has CDR1 MNHEY and CDR2 SMNVEV (reference sequence). The CDR3 runs to 13 residues. V was cut by 6 bases and J by 5 bases, with 11 bases left in between.

J is TRBJ2-5 and V is TRBV2; tentative D call: TRBD2 (6 bases). Germline V gene lookup returns CDR1 SNHLY and CDR2 FYNNEI. Trimming took 4 bases from V and 5 from J, leaving 11 bases between them. The CDR3 contains 13 residues. The CDR3 DNA follows: TGTGCCAGCAGTGCGGGAGCCGTGGAGACCCAGTACTTC. Protein sequence: CASSAGAVETQYF.

In this sample, this clone turned up a few times. The J gene is TRBJ2-7, the V gene TRBV30, with a possible D match to TRBD1 (5 bases). Germline V gene lookup returns CDR1 GTSNPN and CDR2 SVGIG (reference sequence). V was shortened by 1 base and J by 2 bases, with 6 bases between the two germline ends. This CDR3 is built from 12 residues. CDR3 sequence (DNA): TGTGCCTGGAGTGAACAGGCCTACGAGCAGTACTTC. Translation: CAWSEQAYEQYF.

The chain links TRBV9 to TRBJ1-2, with TRBD1 as a possible D gene (6 bases). V dropped 3 bases and J dropped 11 bases, with 17 bases sitting between them. Germline CDR1 and CDR2: SGDLS and YYNGEE. The CDR3 loop spans 13 amino acids. Here the CDR3 reads CASSAKSNRDYTF. The CDR3, as DNA: TGTGCCAGCAGCGCCAAATCGAACAGGGATTACACCTTC.

This rearrangement joins TRBV5-6 to TRBJ2-3; D gene uncertain. CDR1 is SGHDT, CDR2 YYEEEE, per germline. V lost 0 bases to trimming and J lost 4 bases, with 6 bases between them. CDR3 size: 13 residues. CDR3 DNA sequence: TGTGCCAGCAGCTTGGTGTCATCAGATACGCAGTATTTT. As protein: CASSLVSSDTQYF.

The CDR3 loop reads CASSFEAGGEETQYF. The CDR3 DNA sequence: TGCGCCAGCAGCTTTGAAGCGGGAGGGGAAGAGACCCAGTACTTC. The rearrangement uses TRBV5-1 and TRBJ2-5, with 10 bases aligning to TRBD2. This CDR3 spans 15 amino acids. Per the germline V gene, CDR1 is SGHRS and CDR2 is YFSETQ. Germline trimming cut 2 bases from V and 3 bases from J; bases unmatched to any gene: 4.

The CDR3 spells CASSYSTLNQPQHF. The CDR3 DNA follows: TGTGCCAGCAGTTACTCAACTCTTAATCAGCCCCAGCATTTT. The chain combines TRBV6-5 with TRBJ1-5, with D hard to call. V was trimmed by 0 bases and J by 4 bases, leaving 7 bases between them. Germline CDR1 reads MNHEY; CDR2 reads SVGAGI. This CDR3 comprises 14 residues.

This chain connects TRBV20-1 to TRBJ1-3, with unresolved D. CDR3 length: 11 amino acids. The germline V and J ends were trimmed by 6 bases and 4 bases, with 7 bases remaining between them. Germline V gene sequence: CDR1 DFQATT, CDR2 SNEGSKA (reference sequence). For the CDR3, the DNA is TGCAGTGCCGCACAAGGAAACACCATATATTTT. Its translation: CSAAQGNTIYF.